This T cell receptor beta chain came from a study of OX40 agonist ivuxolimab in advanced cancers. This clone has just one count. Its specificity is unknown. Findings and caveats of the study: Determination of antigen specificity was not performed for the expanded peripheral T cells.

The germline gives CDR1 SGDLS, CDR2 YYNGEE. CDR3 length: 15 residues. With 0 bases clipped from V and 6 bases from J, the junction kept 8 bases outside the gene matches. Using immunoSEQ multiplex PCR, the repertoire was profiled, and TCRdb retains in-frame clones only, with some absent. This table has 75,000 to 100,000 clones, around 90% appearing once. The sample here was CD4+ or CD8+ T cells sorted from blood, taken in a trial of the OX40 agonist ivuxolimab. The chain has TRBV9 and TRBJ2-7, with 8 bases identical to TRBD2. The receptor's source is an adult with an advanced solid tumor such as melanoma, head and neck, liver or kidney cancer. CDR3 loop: CASSVGSGSVSEQYF. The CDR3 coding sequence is TGTGCCAGCAGCGTAGGAAGCGGGAGCGTCTCCGAGCAGTACTTC.